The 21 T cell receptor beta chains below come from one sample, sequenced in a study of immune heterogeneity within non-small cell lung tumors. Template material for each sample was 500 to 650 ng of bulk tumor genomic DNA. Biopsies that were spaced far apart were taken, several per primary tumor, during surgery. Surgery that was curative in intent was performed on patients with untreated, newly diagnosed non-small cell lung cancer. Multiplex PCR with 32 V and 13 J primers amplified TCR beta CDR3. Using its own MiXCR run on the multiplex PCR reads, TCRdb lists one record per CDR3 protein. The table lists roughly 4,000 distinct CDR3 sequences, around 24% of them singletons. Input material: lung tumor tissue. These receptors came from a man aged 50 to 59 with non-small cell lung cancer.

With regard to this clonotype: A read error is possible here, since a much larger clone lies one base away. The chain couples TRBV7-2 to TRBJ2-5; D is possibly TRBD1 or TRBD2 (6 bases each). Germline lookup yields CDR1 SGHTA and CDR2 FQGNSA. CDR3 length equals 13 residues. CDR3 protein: CVSSHGGQPAQYF. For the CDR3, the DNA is TGTGTCAGCAGCCACGGGGGCCAGCCGGCCCAGTACTTC. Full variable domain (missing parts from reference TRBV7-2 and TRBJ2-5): GAGVSQSPSNKVTEKGKDVELRCDPISGHTALYWYRQSLGQGLEFLIYFQGNSAPDKSGLPSDRFSAERTGGSVSTLTIQRTQQEDSAVYLCVSSHGGQPAQYFGPGTRLLVL.

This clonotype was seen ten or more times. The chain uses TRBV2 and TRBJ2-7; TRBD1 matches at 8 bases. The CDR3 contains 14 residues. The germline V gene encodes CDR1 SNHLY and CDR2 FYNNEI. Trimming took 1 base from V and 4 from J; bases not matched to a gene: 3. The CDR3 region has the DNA TGTGCCAGCAGTGAAGGGACAGGGATGTACGAGCAGTACTTC. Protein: CASSEGTGMYEQYF.

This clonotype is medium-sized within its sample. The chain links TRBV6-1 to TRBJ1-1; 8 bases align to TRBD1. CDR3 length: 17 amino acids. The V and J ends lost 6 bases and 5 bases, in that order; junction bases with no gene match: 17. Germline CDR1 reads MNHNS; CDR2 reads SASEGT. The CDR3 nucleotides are TGTGCCAGCAGCCACCCTCAGGGGGCGCAGGAATGGACTGAAGCTTTCTTT. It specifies CASSHPQGAQEWTEAFF.

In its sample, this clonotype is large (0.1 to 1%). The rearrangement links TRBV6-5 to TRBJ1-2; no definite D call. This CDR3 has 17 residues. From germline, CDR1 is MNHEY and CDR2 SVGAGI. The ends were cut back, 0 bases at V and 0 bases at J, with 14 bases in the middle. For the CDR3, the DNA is TGTGCCAGCAGTTACTCCGGGTCGTTCATTTCTAACTATGGCTACACCTTC. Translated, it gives CASSYSGSFISNYGYTF.

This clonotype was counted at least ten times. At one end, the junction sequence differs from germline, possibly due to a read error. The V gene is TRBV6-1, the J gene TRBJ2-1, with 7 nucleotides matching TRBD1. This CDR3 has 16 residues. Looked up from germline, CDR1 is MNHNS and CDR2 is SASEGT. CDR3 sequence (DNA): TGTGCCAGCAGCCCCATTTTTACAGGGGCCGGCAATGAGCGGTTCTTC. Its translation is CASSPIFTGAGNERFF.

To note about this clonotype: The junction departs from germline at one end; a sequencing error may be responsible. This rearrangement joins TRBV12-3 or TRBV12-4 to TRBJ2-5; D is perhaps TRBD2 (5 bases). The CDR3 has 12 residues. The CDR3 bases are TGTGCCAGTAGTTTAGCGCATATGGGCCAGTACTTC. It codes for CASSLAHMGQYF.

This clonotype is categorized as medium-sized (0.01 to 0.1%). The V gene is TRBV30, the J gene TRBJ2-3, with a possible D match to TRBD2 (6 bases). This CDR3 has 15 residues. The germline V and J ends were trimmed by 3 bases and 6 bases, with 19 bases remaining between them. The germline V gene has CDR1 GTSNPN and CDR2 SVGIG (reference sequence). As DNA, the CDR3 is TGTGCCTGGAGCGCGGTGGGGGGACTTAGGGATACGCAGTATTTT. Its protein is CAWSAVGGLRDTQYF.

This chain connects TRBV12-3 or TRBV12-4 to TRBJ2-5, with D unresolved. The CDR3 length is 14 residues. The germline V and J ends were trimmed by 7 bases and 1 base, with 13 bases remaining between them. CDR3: CASTHLESQETQYF. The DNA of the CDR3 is TGTGCCAGCACCCATTTGGAAAGCCAAGAGACCCAGTACTTC.

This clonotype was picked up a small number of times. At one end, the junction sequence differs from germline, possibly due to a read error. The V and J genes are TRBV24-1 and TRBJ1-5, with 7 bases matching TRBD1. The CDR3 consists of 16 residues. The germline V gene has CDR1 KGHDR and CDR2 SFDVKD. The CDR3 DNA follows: TGTGCCACCAGTGTTGAACAGGGGAAAAGGCAATCAGCCCCAGCATTT. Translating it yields CATSVEQGKRQSAPAF.

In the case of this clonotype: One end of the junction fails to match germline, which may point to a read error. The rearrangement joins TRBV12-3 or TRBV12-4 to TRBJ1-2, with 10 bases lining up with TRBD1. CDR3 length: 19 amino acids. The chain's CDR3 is CASSPEGPGQGRYNYGYPF. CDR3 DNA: TGTGCCAGCAGCCCCGAGGGGCCGGGACAGGGGCGGTACAACTATGGCTACCCCTTC.

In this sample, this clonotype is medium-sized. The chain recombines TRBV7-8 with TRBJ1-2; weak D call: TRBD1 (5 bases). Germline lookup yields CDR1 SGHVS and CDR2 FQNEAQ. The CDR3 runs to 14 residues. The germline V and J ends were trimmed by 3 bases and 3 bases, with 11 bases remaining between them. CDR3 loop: CASSLAGGYYGYTF. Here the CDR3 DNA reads TGTGCCAGCAGCTTGGCCGGGGGTTACTATGGCTACACCTTC.

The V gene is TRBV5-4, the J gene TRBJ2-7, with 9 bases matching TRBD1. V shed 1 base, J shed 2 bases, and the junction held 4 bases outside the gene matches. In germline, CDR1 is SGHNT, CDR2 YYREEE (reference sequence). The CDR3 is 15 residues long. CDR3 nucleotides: TGTGCCAGCAGCTTGTTCACAGGGGGCCCCTACGAGCAGTACTTC. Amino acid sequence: CASSLFTGGPYEQYF.

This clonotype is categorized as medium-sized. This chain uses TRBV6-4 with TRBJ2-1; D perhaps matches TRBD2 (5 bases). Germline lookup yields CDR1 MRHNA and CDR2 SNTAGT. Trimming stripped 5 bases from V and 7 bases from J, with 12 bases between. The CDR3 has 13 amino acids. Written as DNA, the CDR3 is TGTGCCAGCAGTACATACGAGGGAAATGAGCAGTTCTTC. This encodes CASSTYEGNEQFF.

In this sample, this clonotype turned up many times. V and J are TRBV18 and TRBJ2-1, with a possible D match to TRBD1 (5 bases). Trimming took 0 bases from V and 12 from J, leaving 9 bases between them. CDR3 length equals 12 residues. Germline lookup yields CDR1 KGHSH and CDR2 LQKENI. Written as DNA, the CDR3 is TGTGCCAGCTCACCACCCAAAAGGGGGCAGTTCTTC. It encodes CASSPPKRGQFF. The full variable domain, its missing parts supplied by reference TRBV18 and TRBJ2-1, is NAGVMQNPRHLVRRRGQEARLRCSPMKGHSHVYWYRQLPEEGLKFMVYLQKENIIDESGMPKERFSAEFPKEGPSILRIQQVVRGDSAAYFCASSPPKRGQFFGPGTRLTVL.

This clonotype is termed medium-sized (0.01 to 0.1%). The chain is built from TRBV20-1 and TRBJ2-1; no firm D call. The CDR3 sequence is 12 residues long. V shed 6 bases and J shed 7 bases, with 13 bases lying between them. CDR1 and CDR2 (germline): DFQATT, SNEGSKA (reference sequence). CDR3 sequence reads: CSAPTLQNEQFF. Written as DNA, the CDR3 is TGCAGTGCCCCGACACTACAGAATGAGCAGTTCTTC.

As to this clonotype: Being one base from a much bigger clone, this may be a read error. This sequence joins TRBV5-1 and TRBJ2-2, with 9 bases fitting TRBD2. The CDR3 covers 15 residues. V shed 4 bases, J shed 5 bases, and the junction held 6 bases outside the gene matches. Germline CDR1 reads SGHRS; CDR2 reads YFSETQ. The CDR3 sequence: CASSPLAGWTGELFF. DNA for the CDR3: TGCGCCAGCAGCCCTCTAGCGGGATGGACCGGGGAGCTGTTTTTT. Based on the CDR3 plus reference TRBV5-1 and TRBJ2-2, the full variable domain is KAGVTQTPRYLIKTRGQQVTLSCSPISGHRSVSWYQQTPGQGLQFLFEYFSETQRNKGNFPGRFSGRQFSNSRSEMNVSTLELGDSALYLCASSPLAGWTGELFFGEGSRLTVL.

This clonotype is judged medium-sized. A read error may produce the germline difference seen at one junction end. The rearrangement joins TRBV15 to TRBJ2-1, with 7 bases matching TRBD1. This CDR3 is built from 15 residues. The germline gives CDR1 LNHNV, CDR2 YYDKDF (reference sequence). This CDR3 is CATSRDRAFVNEQFF. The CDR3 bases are TGTGCCACCAGCCGAGACAGGGCATTCGTGAATGAGCAGTTCTTC.

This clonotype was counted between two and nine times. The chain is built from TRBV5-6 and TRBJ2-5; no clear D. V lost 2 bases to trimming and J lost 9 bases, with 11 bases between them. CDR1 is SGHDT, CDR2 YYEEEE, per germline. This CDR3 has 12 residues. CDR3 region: CASSLGSIAQYF. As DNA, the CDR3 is TGTGCCAGCAGCTTAGGAAGTATAGCCCAGTACTTC.

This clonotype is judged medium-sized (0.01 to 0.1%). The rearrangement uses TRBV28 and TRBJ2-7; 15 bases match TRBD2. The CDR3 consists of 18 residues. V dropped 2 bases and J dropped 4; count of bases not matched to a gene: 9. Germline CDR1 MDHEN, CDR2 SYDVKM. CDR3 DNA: TGTGCCAGCAGTTTAGCCAACTTTGGGACTAGCGGGAGGTACGAGCAGTACTTC. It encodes CASSLANFGTSGRYEQYF.

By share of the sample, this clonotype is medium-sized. The CDR3: CSARSGTKTYEQYF. Written as DNA, the CDR3 is TGCAGTGCTAGGTCCGGGACGAAAACCTACGAGCAGTACTTC. This rearrangement joins TRBV20-1 to TRBJ2-7; D tentatively reads TRBD1 or TRBD2 (5 bases each). This CDR3 has 14 residues. Germline values: CDR1 DFQATT, CDR2 SNEGSKA (reference sequence). The germline V and J ends were trimmed by 3 bases and 2 bases, with 14 bases remaining between them.

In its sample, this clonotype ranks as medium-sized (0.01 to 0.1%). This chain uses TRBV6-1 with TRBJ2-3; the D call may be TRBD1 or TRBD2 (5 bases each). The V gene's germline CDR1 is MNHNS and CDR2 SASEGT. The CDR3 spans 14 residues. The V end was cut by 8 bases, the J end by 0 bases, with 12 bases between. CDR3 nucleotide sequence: TGTGCCAGCGGCACAAGGGACAGCACAGATACGCAGTATTTT. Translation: CASGTRDSTDTQYF.